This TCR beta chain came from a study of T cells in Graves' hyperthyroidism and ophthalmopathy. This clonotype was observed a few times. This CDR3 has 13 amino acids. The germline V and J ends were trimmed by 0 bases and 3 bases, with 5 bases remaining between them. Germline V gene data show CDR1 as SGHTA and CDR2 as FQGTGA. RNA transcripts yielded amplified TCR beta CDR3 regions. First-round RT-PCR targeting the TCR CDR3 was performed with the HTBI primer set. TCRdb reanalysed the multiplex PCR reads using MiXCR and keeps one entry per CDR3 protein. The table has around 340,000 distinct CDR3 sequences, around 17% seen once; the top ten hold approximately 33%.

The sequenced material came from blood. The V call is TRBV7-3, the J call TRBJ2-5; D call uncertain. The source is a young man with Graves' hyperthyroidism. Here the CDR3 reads CASSLTTKETQYF. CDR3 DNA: TGTGCCAGCAGCTTAACGACCAAAGAGACCCAGTACTTC.